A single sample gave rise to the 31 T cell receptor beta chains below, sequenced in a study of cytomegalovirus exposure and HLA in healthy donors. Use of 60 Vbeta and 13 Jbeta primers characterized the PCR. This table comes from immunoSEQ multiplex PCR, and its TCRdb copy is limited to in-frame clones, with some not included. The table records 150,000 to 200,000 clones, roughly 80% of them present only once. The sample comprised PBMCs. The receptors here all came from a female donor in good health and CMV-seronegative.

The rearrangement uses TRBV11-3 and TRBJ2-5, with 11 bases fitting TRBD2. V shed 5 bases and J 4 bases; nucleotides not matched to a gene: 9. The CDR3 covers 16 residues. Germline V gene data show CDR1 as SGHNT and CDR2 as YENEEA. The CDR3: CASSARTSGLGETQYF. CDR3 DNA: TGTGCCAGCAGCGCCCGGACTAGCGGGTTAGGAGAGACCCAGTACTTC.

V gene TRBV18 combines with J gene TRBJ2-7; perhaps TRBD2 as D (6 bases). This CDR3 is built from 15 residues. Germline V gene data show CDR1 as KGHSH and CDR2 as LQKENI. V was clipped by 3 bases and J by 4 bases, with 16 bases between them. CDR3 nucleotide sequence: TGTGCCAGCTCACCCCAACACGGGGGATTATACGAGCAGTACTTC. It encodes CASSPQHGGLYEQYF.

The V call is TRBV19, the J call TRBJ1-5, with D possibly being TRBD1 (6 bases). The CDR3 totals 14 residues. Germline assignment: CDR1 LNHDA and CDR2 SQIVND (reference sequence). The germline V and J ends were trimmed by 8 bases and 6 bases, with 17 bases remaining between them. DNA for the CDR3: TGTGCCAGTCGCGCAGGGGCAGGAAGTCAGCCCCAGCATTTT. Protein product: CASRAGAGSQPQHF.

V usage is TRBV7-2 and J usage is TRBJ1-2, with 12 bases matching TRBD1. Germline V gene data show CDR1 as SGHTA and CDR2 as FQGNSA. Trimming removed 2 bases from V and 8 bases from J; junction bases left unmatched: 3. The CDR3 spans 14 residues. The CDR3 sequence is CASSLSGTGGGYTF. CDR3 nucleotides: TGTGCCAGCAGCTTATCAGGGACAGGGGGCGGCTACACCTTC.

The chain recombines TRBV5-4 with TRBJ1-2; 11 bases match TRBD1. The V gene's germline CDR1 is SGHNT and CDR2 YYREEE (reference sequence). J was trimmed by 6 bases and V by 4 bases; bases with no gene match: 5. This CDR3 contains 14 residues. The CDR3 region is CASSGTGGMDGYTF. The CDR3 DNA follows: TGTGCCAGCAGCGGGACAGGGGGTATGGATGGCTACACCTTC.

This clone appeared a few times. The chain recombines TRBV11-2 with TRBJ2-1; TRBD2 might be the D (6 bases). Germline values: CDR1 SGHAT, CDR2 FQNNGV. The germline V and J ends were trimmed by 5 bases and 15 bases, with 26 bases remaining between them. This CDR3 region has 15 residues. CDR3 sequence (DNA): TGTGCCAGCAGCCCCCTGACTAGTAACCCCCCACATGCGTTCTTC. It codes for CASSPLTSNPPHAFF.

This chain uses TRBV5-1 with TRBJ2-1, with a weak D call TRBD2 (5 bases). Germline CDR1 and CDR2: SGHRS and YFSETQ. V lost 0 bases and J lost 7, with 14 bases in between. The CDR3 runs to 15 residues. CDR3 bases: TGCGCCAGCAGCTTGGCTGGCGGCCCGGGGAATGAGCAGTTCTTC. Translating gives CASSLAGGPGNEQFF.

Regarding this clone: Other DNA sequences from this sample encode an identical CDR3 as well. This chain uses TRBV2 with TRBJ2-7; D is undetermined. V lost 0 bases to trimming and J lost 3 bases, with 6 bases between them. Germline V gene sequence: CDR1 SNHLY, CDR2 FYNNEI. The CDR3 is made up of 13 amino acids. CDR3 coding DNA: TGTGCCAGCAGTGAAGCGCCAGGCTACGAGCAGTACTTC. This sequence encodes CASSEAPGYEQYF. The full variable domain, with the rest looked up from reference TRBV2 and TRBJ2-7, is EPEVTQTPSHQVTQMGQEVILRCVPISNHLYFYWYRQILGQKVEFLVSFYNNEISEKSEIFDDQFSVERPDGSNFTLKIRSTKLEDSAMYFCASSEAPGYEQYFGPGTRLTVT.

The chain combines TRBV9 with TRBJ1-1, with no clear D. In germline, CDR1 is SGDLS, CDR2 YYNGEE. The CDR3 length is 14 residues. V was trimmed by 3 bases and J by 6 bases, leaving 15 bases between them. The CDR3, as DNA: TGTGCCAGCAGCGAGACCCTACGGGTCTCTGAAGCTTTCTTT. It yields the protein CASSETLRVSEAFF.

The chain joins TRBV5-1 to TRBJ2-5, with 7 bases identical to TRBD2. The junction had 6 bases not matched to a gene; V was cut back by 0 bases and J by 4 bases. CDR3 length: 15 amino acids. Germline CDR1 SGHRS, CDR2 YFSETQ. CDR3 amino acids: CASSLEAGARETQYF. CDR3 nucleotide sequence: TGCGCCAGCAGCTTGGAGGCGGGAGCCAGAGAGACCCAGTACTTC.

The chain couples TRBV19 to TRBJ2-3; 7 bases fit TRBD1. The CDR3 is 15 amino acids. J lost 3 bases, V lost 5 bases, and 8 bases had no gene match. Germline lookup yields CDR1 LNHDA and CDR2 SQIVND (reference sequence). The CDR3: CASSEQTGSTDTQYF. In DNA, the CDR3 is TGTGCCAGTAGTGAACAGACAGGGAGTACAGATACGCAGTATTTT.

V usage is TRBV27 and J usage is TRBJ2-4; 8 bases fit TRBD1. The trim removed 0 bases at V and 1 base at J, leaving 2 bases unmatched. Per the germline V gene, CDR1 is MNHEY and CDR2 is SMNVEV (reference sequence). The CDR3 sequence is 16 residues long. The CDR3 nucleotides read TGTGCCAGCAGTTTATCTCAGGGGGCGGCCAAAAACATTCAGTACTTC. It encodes CASSLSQGAAKNIQYF.

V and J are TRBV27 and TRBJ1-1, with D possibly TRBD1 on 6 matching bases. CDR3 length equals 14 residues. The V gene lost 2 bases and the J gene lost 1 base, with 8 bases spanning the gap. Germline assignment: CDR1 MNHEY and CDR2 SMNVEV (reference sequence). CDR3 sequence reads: CASSLEGGNTEAFF. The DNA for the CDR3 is TGTGCCAGCAGTTTAGAAGGGGGGAACACTGAAGCTTTCTTT.

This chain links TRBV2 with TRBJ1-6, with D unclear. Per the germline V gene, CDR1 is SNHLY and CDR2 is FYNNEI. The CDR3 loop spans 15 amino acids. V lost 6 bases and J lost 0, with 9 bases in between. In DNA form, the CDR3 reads TGTGCCAGCAGCGGGAGGAGCTCCTATAATTCACCCCTCCACTTT. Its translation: CASSGRSSYNSPLHF. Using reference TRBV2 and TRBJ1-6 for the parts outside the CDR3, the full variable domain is EPEVTQTPSHQVTQMGQEVILRCVPISNHLYFYWYRQILGQKVEFLVSFYNNEISEKSEIFDDQFSVERPDGSNFTLKIRSTKLEDSAMYFCASSGRSSYNSPLHFGNGTRLTVT.

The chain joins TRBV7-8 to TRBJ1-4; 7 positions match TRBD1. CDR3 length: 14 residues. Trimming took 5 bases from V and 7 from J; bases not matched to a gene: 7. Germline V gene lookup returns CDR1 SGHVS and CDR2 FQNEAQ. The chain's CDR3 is CASSPTGFGEKLFF. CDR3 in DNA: TGTGCCAGCAGCCCGACAGGGTTTGGTGAAAAACTGTTTTTT.

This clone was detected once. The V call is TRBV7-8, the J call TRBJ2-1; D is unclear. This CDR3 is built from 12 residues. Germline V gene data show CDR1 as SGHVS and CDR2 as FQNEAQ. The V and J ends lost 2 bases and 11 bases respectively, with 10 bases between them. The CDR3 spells CASSLLGLKQFF. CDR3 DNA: TGTGCCAGCAGCTTACTCGGGTTGAAGCAGTTCTTC.

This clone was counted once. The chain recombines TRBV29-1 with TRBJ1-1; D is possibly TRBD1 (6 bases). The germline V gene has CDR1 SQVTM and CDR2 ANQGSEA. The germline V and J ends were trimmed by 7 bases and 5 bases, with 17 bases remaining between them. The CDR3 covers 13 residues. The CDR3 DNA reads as TGCAGCGCAAAAAAAGGACAGACGACTGAAGCTTTCTTT. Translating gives CSAKKGQTTEAFF.

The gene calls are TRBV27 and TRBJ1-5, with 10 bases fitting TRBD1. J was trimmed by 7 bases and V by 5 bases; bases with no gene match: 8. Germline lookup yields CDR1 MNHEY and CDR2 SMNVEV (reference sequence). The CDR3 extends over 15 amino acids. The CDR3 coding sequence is TGTGCCAGCAGTACCCGACAGGGGGCGAGGCAGCCCCAGCATTTT. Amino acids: CASSTRQGARQPQHF.

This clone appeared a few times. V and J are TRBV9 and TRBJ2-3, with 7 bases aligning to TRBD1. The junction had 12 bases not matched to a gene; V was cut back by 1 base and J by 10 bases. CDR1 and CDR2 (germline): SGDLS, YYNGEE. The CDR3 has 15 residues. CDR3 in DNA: TGTGCCAGCAGCGTACTAGGGGGCTCTTGGGATGCGCAGTATTTT. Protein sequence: CASSVLGGSWDAQYF. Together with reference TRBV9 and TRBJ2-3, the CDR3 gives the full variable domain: DSGVTQTPKHLITATGQRVTLRCSPRSGDLSVYWYQQSLDQGLQFLIQYYNGEERAKGNILERFSAQQFPDLHSELNLSSLELGDSALYFCASSVLGGSWDAQYFGPGTRLTVL.

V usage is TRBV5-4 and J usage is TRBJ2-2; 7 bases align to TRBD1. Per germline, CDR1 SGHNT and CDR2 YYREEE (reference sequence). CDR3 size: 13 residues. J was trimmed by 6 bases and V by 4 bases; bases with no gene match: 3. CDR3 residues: CASSAGGAGELFF. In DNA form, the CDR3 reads TGTGCCAGCAGCGCAGGGGGAGCCGGGGAGCTGTTTTTT.

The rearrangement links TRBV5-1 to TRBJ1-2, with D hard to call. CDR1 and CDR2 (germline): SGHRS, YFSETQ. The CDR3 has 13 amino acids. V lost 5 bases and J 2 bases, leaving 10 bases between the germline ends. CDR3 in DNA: TGCGCCAGCAGTACCACAGAGAACTATGGCTACACCTTC. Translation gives CASSTTENYGYTF. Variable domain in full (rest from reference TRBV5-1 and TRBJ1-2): KAGVTQTPRYLIKTRGQQVTLSCSPISGHRSVSWYQQTPGQGLQFLFEYFSETQRNKGNFPGRFSGRQFSNSRSEMNVSTLELGDSALYLCASSTTENYGYTFGSGTRLTVV.

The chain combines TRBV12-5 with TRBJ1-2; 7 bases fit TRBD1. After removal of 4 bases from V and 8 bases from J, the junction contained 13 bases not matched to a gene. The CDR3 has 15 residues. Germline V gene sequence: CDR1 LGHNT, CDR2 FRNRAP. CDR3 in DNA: TGTGCTAGTGGTTACCCCGCCTATACAGGGGAGGGCTACACCTTC. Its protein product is CASGYPAYTGEGYTF.

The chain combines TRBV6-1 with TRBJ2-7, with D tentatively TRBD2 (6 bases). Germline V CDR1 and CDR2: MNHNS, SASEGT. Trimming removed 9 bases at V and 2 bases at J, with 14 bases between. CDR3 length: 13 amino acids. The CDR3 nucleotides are TGTGCCAGGGGCGGGACGTTACCCTACGAGCAGTACTTC. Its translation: CARGGTLPYEQYF.

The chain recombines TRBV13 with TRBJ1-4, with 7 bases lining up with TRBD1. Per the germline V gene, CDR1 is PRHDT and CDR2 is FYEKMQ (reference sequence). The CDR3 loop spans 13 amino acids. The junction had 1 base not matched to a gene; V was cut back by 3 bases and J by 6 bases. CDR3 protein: CASSFTGDEKLFF. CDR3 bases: TGTGCCAGCAGCTTCACAGGGGATGAAAAACTGTTTTTT.

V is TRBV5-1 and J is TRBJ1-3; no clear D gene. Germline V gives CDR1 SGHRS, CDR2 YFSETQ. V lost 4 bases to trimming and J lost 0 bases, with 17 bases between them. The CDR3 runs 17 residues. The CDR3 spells CASSLNPTVRSGNTIYF. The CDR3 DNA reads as TGCGCCAGCAGCCTAAACCCAACTGTACGCTCTGGAAACACCATATATTTT.

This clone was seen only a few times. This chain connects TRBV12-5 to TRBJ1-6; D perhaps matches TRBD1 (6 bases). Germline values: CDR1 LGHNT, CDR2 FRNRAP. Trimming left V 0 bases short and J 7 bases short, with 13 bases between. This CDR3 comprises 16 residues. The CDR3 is CASGLVPQGPNSPLHF. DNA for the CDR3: TGTGCTAGTGGTTTGGTACCACAGGGACCAAATTCACCCCTCCACTTT.

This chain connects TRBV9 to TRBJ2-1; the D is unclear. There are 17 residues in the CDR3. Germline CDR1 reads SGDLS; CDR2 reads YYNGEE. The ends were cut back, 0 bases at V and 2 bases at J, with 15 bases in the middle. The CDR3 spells CASSVGVLGLPYNEQFF. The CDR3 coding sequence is TGTGCCAGCAGCGTAGGAGTCCTCGGTCTCCCCTACAATGAGCAGTTCTTC.

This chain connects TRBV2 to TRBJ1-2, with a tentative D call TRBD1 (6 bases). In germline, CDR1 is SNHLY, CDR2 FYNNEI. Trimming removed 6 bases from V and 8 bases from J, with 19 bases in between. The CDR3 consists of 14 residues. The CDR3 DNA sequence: TGTGCCAGCAGAGAACTAGGACAGAGCCTAGGCTACACCTTC. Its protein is CASRELGQSLGYTF.

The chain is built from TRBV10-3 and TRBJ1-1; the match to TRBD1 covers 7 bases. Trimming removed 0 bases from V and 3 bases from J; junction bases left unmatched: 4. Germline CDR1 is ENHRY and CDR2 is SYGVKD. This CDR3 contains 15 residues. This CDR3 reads CAISESRDSYTEAFF. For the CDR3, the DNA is TGTGCCATCAGTGAGTCCCGGGACAGCTACACTGAAGCTTTCTTT.

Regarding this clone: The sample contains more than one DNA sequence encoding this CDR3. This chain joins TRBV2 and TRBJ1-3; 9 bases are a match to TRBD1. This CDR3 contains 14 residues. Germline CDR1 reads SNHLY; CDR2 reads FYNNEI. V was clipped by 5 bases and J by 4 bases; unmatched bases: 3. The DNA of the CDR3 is TGTGCCAGCAGTCGGGACAGGGAAGGAAACACCATATATTTT. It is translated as CASSRDREGNTIYF.

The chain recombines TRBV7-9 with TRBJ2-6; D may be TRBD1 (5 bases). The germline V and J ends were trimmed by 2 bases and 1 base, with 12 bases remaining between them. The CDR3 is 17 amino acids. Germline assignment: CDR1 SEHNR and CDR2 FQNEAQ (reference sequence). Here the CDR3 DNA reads TGTGCCAGCAGCTTATTGGCTCCAGGGTCTGGGGCCAACGTCCTGACTTTC. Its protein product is CASSLLAPGSGANVLTF. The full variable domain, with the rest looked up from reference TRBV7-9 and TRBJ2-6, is DTGVSQNPRHKITKRGQNVTFRCDPISEHNRLYWYRQTLGQGPEFLTYFQNEAQLEKSRLLSDRFSAERPKGSFSTLEIQRTEQGDSAMYLCASSLLAPGSGANVLTFGAGSRLTVL.